The rows below give T cell receptor beta chains drawn from one sample of a study of cytomegalovirus exposure and HLA in healthy donors. The data were produced by immunoSEQ multiplex PCR, yet TCRdb's version contains in-frame clones alone and is incomplete. Of 150,000 to 200,000 clones listed, approximately 9.5% were seen once; the top ten hold approximately 1.3%. Sequencing was carried out using PBMCs. These receptors were collected from a woman in her twenties or thirties in good health and CMV-seropositive. CDR3s include the opening cysteine and the closing phenylalanine or tryptophan. The order of the fields is V gene, J gene, CDR3 length, clone size, D gene, CDR3 protein, CDR3 DNA. A D gene is named only where the DNA matches it firmly. The size of a clone is reported for some rows only, either as once, few or many, or as a class for expanded clones.

TRBV6-4	TRBJ1-5	14	-	-	CASSEAPGDQPQHF	TGTGCCAGCAGTGAAGCACCAGGGGATCAGCCCCAGCATTTT
TRBV30	TRBJ2-2	14	-	TRBD1	CAWSTDRATGELFF	TGTGCCTGGAGTACGGACAGGGCCACCGGGGAGCTGTTTTTT
TRBV7-9	TRBJ1-3	16	-	-	CASSLGARVSGNTIYF	TGTGCCAGCAGCTTAGGTGCGAGGGTTTCTGGAAACACCATATATTTT
TRBV6-1	TRBJ1-2	15	few	TRBD1	CASRDRPGANYGYTF	TGTGCCAGCAGGGACAGGCCGGGAGCTAACTATGGCTACACCTTC
TRBV19	TRBJ1-5	18	few	-	CASTSNFDSPYSNQPQHF	TGTGCCAGTACCTCTAATTTTGACAGTCCTTATAGCAATCAGCCCCAGCATTTT
TRBV10-2	TRBJ2-7	14	-	TRBD1	CATKPGTGNNEQYF	TGCGCCACAAAGCCCGGGACAGGGAACAACGAGCAGTACTTC
TRBV2	TRBJ2-2	14	-	-	CASSDGSAPGELFF	TGTGCCAGCAGTGACGGGTCCGCCCCCGGGGAGCTGTTTTTT
TRBV13	TRBJ2-6	17	-	TRBD1	CASSGTGAGHGANVLTF	TGTGCCAGCAGCGGGACAGGGGCTGGCCATGGGGCCAACGTCCTGACTTTC
TRBV5-1	TRBJ2-7	13	-	-	CAPSGTRLCEQYF	TGCGCCCCCTCCGGGACAAGACTCTGCGAGCAGTACTTC
TRBV18	TRBJ2-1	15	-	TRBD2	CASSPPSGRGNEQFF	TGTGCCAGCTCACCCCCTAGCGGGAGGGGCAATGAGCAGTTCTTC
TRBV13	TRBJ2-7	18	-	TRBD1	CASSLDGAMDRVSYEQYF	TGTGCCAGCAGCTTAGATGGGGCTATGGACAGGGTATCCTACGAGCAGTACTTC
TRBV30	TRBJ1-2	16	few	-	CAWRASPGTRSYGYTF	TGTGCCTGGAGAGCTAGCCCCGGGACAAGGAGTTATGGCTACACCTTC
TRBV30	TRBJ1-3	14	few	-	CAWSGTYSGNTIYF	TGTGCCTGGAGTGGGACTTATTCTGGAAACACCATATATTTT
TRBV5-6	TRBJ2-7	12	few	TRBD1	CASSPGTAEQYF	TGTGCCAGCAGCCCGGGGACAGCCGAGCAGTACTTC
TRBV13	TRBJ2-7	14	-	TRBD2	CASSLTGGAYEQYF	TGTGCCAGCAGCTTAACGGGAGGGGCTTACGAGCAGTACTTC
TRBV5-1	TRBJ1-2	15	few	TRBD1	CASSLAGGRAYGYTF	TGCGCCAGCAGCTTGGCAGGGGGAAGGGCCTATGGCTACACCTTC
TRBV30	TRBJ2-5	14	few	-	CAWSVGRAQETQYF	TGTGCCTGGAGTGTAGGCAGGGCTCAAGAGACCCAGTACTTC
TRBV5-1	TRBJ1-1	13	-	TRBD1	CASSSQTGFEAFF	TGCGCCAGCAGCTCCCAGACAGGGTTTGAAGCTTTCTTT
TRBV5-1	TRBJ2-6	14	few	-	CASTLGGGANVLTF	TGCGCCAGCACCCTGGGGGGTGGGGCCAACGTCCTGACTTTC
TRBV9	TRBJ2-1	15	few	TRBD2	CASSHGGGRGNEQFF	TGTGCCAGCAGCCATGGTGGGGGGAGGGGCAATGAGCAGTTCTTC
TRBV1	TRBJ2-2	15	few	-	CTSSQGLVNTGELFF	TGCACCAGCAGCCAAGGACTAGTGAACACCGGGGAGCTGTTTTTT
TRBV5-1	TRBJ2-1	16	few	-	CASSYLGGSPYNEQFF	TGCGCCAGCAGCTACCTTGGGGGGAGTCCCTACAATGAGCAGTTCTTC
TRBV7-2	TRBJ1-1	12	-	-	CASRGRRTEAFF	TGTGCCAGCAGGGGGCGTCGGACTGAAGCTTTCTTT
TRBV6-5	TRBJ1-5	14	-	-	CASGGGRGNQPQHF	TGTGCCAGCGGCGGCGGGCGGGGGAATCAGCCCCAGCATTTT
TRBV14	TRBJ2-2	15	few	TRBD2	CASSSSGRYTGELFF	TGTGCCAGCAGCTCTAGCGGGAGGTACACCGGGGAGCTGTTTTTT
TRBV2	TRBJ2-7	12	-	-	CASRPGFYEQYF	TGTGCCAGCAGACCGGGGTTTTACGAGCAGTACTTC
TRBV5-8	TRBJ1-4	14	few	-	CASSLGSGGGKLFF	TGTGCCAGCAGCTTGGGGTCAGGTGGAGGAAAACTGTTTTTT
TRBV6-1	TRBJ1-1	15	few	-	CASSEVGGPNTEAFF	TGTGCCAGCAGTGAAGTGGGGGGACCGAACACTGAAGCTTTCTTT
TRBV6-5	TRBJ1-6	13	-	-	CASRKQGVSPLHF	TGTGCCAGCCGGAAACAGGGAGTTTCACCCCTCCACTTT
TRBV6-6	TRBJ1-1	14	few	-	CASSTGQGLTEAFF	TGTGCCAGCAGCACGGGGCAGGGGCTCACTGAAGCTTTCTTT
TRBV2	TRBJ2-7	12	-	-	CASSEPPREQYF	TGTGCCAGCAGTGAACCCCCGCGGGAGCAGTACTTC
TRBV5-6	TRBJ2-7	12	-	-	CASSLFSAEQYF	TGTGCCAGCAGCTTATTTAGCGCCGAGCAGTACTTC
TRBV18	TRBJ2-1	15	-	TRBD2	CASSPGTSARNEQFF	TGTGCCAGCTCACCCGGGACTAGCGCACGGAATGAGCAGTTCTTC
TRBV7-9	TRBJ2-7	14	-	-	CASSLPSGAYEQYF	TGTGCCAGCAGCTTGCCGTCGGGAGCCTACGAGCAGTACTTC
TRBV9	TRBJ2-3	14	few	TRBD1	CASSSGTGTDTQYF	TGTGCCAGCAGCTCCGGGACAGGGACAGATACGCAGTATTTT
TRBV19	TRBJ2-7	16	-	TRBD1	CASSIRMGQDSYEQYF	TGTGCCAGTAGTATAAGGATGGGACAGGACTCCTACGAGCAGTACTTC
TRBV5-1	TRBJ1-4	14	-	-	CASSHTGTNEKLFF	TGCGCCAGCAGCCACACAGGGACTAATGAAAAACTGTTTTTT
TRBV7-9	TRBJ2-7	14	few	-	CASSPQSGAYEQYF	TGTGCCAGCAGCCCCCAATCGGGAGCCTACGAGCAGTACTTC
TRBV7-8	TRBJ1-2	14	few	TRBD1	CASGPRTGGRGYTF	TGTGCCAGCGGTCCCCGGACAGGGGGCAGGGGCTACACCTTC
TRBV7-3	TRBJ2-3	18	-	-	CASSLFLRERTHTDTQYF	TGTGCCAGCAGCTTATTCTTAAGGGAACGGACACACACAGATACGCAGTATTTT
TRBV2	TRBJ2-5	14	-	-	CASSWNRGGETQYF	TGTGCCAGCAGCTGGAACAGGGGAGGAGAGACCCAGTACTTC
TRBV11-2	TRBJ1-2	14	-	TRBD1	CASSSGTGGFGYTF	TGTGCCAGCAGTTCCGGGACAGGGGGCTTTGGCTACACCTTC
TRBV9	TRBJ2-3	14	few	TRBD2	CASSPLREVGTQYF	TGTGCCAGCAGCCCCCTGCGGGAGGTTGGTACGCAGTATTTT
TRBV4-2	TRBJ2-5	16	-	TRBD2	CASSQTRTSVGETQYF	TGTGCCAGCAGCCAAACTCGGACTAGCGTGGGAGAGACCCAGTACTTC
TRBV5-4	TRBJ2-7	15	few	TRBD2	CASSLAGVSSYEQYF	TGTGCCAGCAGCCTAGCGGGAGTGAGCTCCTACGAGCAGTACTTC
TRBV6-1	TRBJ2-7	14	few	-	CASNRDGVSYEQYF	TGTGCCAGCAACAGGGACGGGGTCTCCTACGAGCAGTACTTC
TRBV9	TRBJ2-5	15	-	-	CASSVGAGKGETQYF	TGTGCCAGCAGCGTAGGCGCGGGGAAGGGAGAGACCCAGTACTTC
TRBV5-1	TRBJ1-2	13	few	-	CASSLVAGDGYTF	TGCGCCAGCAGCTTGGTTGCGGGGGATGGCTACACCTTC
TRBV4-2	TRBJ1-1	16	few	TRBD1	CASSPRDRNMNTEAFF	TGTGCCAGCAGCCCTCGGGACAGAAACATGAACACTGAAGCTTTCTTT
TRBV9	TRBJ2-1	14	-	-	CASSVIIDGDEQFF	TGTGCCAGCAGCGTAATTATAGACGGAGATGAGCAGTTCTTC
TRBV5-4	TRBJ2-5	14	-	-	CASSLVAGKETQYF	TGTGCCAGCAGCTTGGTGGCGGGCAAGGAGACCCAGTACTTC
TRBV4-1	TRBJ2-1	18	few	TRBD2	CASSQVLAGGPMGNEQFF	TGCGCCAGCAGCCAAGTTCTAGCGGGAGGGCCTATGGGAAATGAGCAGTTCTTC
TRBV9	TRBJ2-6	17	few	-	CASSDDTGLPGANVLTF	TGTGCCAGCAGCGATGACACAGGCCTCCCTGGGGCCAACGTCCTGACTTTC
TRBV7-2	TRBJ1-6	15	-	TRBD1	CASSSGTVGNSPLHF	TGTGCCAGCAGCTCCGGGACAGTTGGGAATTCACCCCTCCACTTT
TRBV27	TRBJ1-2	14	few	TRBD1	CASSPDRSNSGYTF	TGTGCCAGCAGTCCGGACAGGAGCAACTCTGGCTACACCTTC